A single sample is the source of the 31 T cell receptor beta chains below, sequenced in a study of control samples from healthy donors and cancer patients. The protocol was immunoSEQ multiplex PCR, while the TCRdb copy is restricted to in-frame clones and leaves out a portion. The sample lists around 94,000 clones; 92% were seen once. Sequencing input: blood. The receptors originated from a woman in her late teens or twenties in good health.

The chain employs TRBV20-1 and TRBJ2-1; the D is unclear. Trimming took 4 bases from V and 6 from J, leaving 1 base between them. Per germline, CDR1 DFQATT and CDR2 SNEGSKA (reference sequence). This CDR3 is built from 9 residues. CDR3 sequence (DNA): TGCAGTGCTACCAATGAGCAGTTCTTC. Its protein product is CSATNEQFF.

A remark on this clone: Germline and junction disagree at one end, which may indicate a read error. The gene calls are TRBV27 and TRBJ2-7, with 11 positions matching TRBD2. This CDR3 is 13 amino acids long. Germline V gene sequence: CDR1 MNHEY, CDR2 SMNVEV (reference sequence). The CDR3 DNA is TGTGCCAGCAGTTTATACTCGACTAGCGGGGTAATCTTC. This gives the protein CASSLYSTSGVIF.

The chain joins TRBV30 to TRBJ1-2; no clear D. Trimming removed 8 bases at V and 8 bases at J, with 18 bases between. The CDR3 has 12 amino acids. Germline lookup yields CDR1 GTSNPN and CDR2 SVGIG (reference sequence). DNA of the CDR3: TGTGCCGGCGGAGCAGTCGGTCGCGGCTACACCTTC. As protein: CAGGAVGRGYTF.

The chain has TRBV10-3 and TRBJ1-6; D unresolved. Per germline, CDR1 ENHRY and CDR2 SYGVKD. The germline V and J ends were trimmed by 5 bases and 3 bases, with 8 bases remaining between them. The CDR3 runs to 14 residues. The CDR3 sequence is CAISHTDYNSPLHF. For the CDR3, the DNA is TGTGCCATCAGTCACACGGACTATAATTCACCCCTCCACTTT.

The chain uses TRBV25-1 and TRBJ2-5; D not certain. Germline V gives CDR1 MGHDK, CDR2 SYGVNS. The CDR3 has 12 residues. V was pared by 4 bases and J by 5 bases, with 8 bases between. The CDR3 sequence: CASSGVSETQYF. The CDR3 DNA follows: TGTGCCAGCAGTGGGGTGTCGGAGACCCAGTACTTC. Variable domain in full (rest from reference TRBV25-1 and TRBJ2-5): EADIYQTPRYLVIGTGKKITLECSQTMGHDKMYWYQQDPGMELHLIHYSYGVNSTEKGDLSSESTVSRIRTEHFPLTLESARPSHTSQYLCASSGVSETQYFGPGTRLLVL.

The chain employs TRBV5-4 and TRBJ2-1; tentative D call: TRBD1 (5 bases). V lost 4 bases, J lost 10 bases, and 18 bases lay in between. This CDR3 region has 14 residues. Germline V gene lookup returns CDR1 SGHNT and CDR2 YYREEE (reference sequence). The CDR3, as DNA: TGTGCCAGCAGCCCCTGGGGCCGGCAGGCCGAGCAGTTCTTC. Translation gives CASSPWGRQAEQFF. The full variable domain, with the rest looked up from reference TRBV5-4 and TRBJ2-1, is ETGVTQSPTHLIKTRGQQVTLRCSSQSGHNTVSWYQQALGQGPQFIFQYYREEENGRGNFPPRFSGLQFPNYSSELNVNALELDDSALYLCASSPWGRQAEQFFGPGTRLTVL.

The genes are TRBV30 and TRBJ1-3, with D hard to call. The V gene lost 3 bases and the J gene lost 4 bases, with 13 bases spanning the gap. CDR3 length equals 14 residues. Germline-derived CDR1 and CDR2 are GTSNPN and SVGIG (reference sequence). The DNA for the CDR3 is TGTGCCTGGAGCCGACTCATATCAGGAAACACCATATATTTT. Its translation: CAWSRLISGNTIYF.

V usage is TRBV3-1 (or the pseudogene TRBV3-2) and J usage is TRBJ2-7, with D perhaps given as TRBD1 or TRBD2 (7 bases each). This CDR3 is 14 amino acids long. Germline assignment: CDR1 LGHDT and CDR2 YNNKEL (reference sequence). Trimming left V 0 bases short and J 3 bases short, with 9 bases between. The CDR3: CASSQDRGGYEQYF. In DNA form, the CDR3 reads TGTGCCAGCAGCCAAGACAGGGGGGGCTACGAGCAGTACTTC.

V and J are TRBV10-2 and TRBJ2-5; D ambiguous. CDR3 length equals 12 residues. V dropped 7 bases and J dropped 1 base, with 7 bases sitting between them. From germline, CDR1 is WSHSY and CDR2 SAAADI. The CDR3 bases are TGCGCCAGCAAGGCTCTCCAAGAGACCCAGTACTTC. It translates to CASKALQETQYF.

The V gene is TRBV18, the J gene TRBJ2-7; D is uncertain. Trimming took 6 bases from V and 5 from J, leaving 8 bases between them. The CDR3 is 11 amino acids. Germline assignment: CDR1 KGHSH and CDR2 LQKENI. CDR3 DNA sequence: TGTGCCAGCTCCCTGGGAAACGAGCAGTACTTC. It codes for CASSLGNEQYF.

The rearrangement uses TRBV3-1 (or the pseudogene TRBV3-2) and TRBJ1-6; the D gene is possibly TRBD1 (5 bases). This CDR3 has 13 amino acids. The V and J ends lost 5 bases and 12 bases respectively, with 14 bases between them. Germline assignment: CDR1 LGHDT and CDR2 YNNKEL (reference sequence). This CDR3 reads CASSSRQILPLHF. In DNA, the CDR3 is TGTGCCAGCAGCTCCCGACAGATCCTACCCCTCCACTTT.

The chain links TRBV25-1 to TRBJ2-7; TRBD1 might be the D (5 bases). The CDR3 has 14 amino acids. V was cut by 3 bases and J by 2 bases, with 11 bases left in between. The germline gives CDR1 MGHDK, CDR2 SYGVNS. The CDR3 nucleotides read TGTGCCAGCAGTGACGATGGACACACCTACGAGCAGTACTTC. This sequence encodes CASSDDGHTYEQYF.

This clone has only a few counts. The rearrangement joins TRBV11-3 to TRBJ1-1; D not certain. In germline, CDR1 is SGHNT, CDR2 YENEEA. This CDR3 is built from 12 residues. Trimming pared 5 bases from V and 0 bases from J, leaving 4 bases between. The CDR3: CASSNVNTEAFF. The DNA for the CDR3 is TGTGCCAGCAGCAACGTGAACACTGAAGCTTTCTTT.

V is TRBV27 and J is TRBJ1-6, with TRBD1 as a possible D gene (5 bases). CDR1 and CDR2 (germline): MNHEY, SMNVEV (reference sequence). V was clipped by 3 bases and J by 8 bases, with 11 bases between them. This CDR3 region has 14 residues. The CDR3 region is CASSFQGLDSPLHF. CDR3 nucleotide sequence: TGTGCCAGCAGTTTCCAGGGTCTAGATTCACCCCTCCACTTT.

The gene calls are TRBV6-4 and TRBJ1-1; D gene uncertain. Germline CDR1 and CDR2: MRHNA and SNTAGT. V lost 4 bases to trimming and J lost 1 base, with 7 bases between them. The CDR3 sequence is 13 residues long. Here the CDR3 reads CASSVRQNTEAFF. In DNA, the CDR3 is TGTGCCAGCAGTGTTAGGCAGAACACTGAAGCTTTCTTT.

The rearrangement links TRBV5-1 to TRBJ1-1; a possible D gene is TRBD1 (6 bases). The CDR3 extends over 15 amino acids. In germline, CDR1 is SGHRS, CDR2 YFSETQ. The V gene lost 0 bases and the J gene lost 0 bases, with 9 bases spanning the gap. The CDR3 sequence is CASSLGTEMNTEAFF. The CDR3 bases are TGCGCCAGCAGCTTGGGGACAGAAATGAACACTGAAGCTTTCTTT.

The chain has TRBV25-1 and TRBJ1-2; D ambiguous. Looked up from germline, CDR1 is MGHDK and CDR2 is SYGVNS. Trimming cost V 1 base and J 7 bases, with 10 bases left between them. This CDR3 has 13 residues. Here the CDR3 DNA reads TGTGCCAGCAGTGAATCTGTTGTTTTTGGCTACACCTTC. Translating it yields CASSESVVFGYTF.

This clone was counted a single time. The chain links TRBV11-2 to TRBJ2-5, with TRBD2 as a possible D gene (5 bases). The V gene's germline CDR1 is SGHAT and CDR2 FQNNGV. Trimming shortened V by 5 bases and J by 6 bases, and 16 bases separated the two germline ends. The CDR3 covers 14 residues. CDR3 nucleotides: TGTGCCAGCAGCCGAAGCCACGGGGTGAAGACCCAGTACTTC. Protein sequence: CASSRSHGVKTQYF.

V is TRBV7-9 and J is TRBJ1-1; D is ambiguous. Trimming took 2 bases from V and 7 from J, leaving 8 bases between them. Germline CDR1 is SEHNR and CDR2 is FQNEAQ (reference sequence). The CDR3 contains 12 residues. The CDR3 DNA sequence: TGTGCCAGCAGCTTACAGGTTCATGAAGCTTTCTTT. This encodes CASSLQVHEAFF. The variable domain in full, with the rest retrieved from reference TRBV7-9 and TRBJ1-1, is DTGVSQNPRHKITKRGQNVTFRCDPISEHNRLYWYRQTLGQGPEFLTYFQNEAQLEKSRLLSDRFSAERPKGSFSTLEIQRTEQGDSAMYLCASSLQVHEAFFGQGTRLTVV.

In DNA form, the CDR3 reads TGCGCCAGCAGCTTGGACACAAACACTGAAGCTTTCTTT. It specifies CASSLDTNTEAFF. This sequence joins TRBV5-1 and TRBJ1-1; D remains unclear. The CDR3 runs 13 residues. V was shortened by 0 bases and J by 2 bases, with 5 bases between the two germline ends. Germline CDR1 is SGHRS and CDR2 is YFSETQ.

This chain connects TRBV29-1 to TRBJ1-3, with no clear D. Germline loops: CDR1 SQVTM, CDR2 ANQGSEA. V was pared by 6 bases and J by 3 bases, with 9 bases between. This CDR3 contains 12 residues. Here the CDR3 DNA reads TGCAGCGTGGCCCTGGATGGAAACACCATATATTTT. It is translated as CSVALDGNTIYF.

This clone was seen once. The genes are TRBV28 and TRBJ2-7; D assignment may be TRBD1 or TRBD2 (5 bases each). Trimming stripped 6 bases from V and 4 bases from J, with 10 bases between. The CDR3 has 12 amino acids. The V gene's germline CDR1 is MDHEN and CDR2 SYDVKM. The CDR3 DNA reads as TGTGCCAGCAGAGGGACGGTATACGAGCAGTACTTC. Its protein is CASRGTVYEQYF.

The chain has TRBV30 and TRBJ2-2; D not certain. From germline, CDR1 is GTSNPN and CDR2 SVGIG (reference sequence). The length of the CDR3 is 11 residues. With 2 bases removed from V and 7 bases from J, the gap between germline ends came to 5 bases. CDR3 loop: CAWSLGGELFF. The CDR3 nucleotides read TGTGCCTGGAGTTTGGGCGGGGAGCTGTTTTTT.

CDR3 nucleotides: TGTGCCAGCAGCGCAGGGTTGACAGGGTCACCCCTCCACTTT. This codes for CASSAGLTGSPLHF. The chain is built from TRBV7-2 and TRBJ1-6; TRBD1 matches at 7 bases. The CDR3 contains 14 residues. V dropped 5 bases and J dropped 10; count of bases not matched to a gene: 8. Germline V gene sequence: CDR1 SGHTA, CDR2 FQGNSA.

In DNA form, the CDR3 reads TGCAGCGTTGAATCCTTTGAAAAACTGTTTTTT. Amino acids: CSVESFEKLFF. J is TRBJ1-4 and V is TRBV29-1; D not resolved. The V end was cut by 2 bases, the J end by 7 bases, with 5 bases between. Germline-derived CDR1 and CDR2 are SQVTM and ANQGSEA. The length of the CDR3 is 11 residues.

Written as DNA, the CDR3 is TGTGCCAGCAGTGAAAACTGGACCTATGGCTACACCTTC. Translated: CASSENWTYGYTF. The chain employs TRBV6-1 and TRBJ1-2; D gene unclear. Trimming shortened V by 2 bases and J by 4 bases, and 8 bases separated the two germline ends. The CDR3 runs 13 residues. The V gene's germline CDR1 is MNHNS and CDR2 SASEGT.

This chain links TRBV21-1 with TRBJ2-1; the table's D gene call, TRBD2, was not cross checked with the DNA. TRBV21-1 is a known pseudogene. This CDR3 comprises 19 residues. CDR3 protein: CASSIDGPRASGSYNEQFF. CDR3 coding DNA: TGTGCCAGCAGCATCGACGGCCCCCGCGCTAGCGGGTCCTACAATGAGCAGTTCTTC.

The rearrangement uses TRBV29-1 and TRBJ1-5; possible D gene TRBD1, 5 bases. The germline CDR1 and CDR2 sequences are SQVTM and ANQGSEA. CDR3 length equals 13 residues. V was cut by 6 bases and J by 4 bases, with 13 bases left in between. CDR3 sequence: CSVAAGVNQPQHF. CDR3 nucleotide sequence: TGCAGCGTGGCAGCGGGGGTAAATCAGCCCCAGCATTTT. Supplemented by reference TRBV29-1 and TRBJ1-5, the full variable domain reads SAVISQKPSRDICQRGTSLTIQCQVDSQVTMMFWYRQQPGQSLTLIATANQGSEATYESGFVIDKFPISRPNLTFSTLTVSNMSPEDSSIYLCSVAAGVNQPQHFGDGTRLSIL.

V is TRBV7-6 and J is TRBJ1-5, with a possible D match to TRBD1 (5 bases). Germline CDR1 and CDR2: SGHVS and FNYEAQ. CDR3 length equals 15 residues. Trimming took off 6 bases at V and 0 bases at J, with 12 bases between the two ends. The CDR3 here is CASSEGVYSNQPQHF. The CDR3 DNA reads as TGTGCCAGCAGTGAAGGGGTTTATAGCAATCAGCCCCAGCATTTT.

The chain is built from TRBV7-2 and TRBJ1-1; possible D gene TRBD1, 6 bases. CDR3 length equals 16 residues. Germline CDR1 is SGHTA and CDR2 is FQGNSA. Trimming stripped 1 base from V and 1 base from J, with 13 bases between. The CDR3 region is CASSLDWVGANTEAFF. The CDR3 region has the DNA TGTGCCAGCAGCTTAGATTGGGTGGGGGCGAACACTGAAGCTTTCTTT.

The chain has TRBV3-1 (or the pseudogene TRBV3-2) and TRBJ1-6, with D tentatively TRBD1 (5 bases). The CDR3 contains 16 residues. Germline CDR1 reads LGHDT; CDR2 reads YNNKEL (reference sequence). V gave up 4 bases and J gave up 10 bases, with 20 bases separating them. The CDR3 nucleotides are TGTGCCAGCAGCCGAACCGGGACGGACCTTGGGTCACCCCTCCACTTT. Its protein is CASSRTGTDLGSPLHF.